The rows below give T cell receptor beta chains drawn from one sample of a study of OX40 agonist ivuxolimab in advanced cancers. The data were produced by immunoSEQ multiplex PCR, yet TCRdb's version contains in-frame clones alone and is incomplete. Of 60,000 to 70,000 clones detected, approximately 82% appear once; the ten largest clones hold about 1.6%. The specimen was CD4+ or CD8+ T cells sorted from blood, collected in a trial of the OX40 agonist ivuxolimab. The receptors derive from an adult with an advanced solid tumor such as melanoma, head and neck, liver or kidney cancer. The CDR3 runs from the conserved cysteine through the conserved F or W. A D gene is named only where the DNA matches it firmly. Not every row has a clone size; where given, it reads once, few, many or a size class.

abundance: NA; v_gene: TRBV11-3; d_gene: NA; j_gene: TRBJ2-1; CDR3aa: CASSLDQEKHNEQFF; CDR3nt: TGTGCCAGCAGCTTAGACCAAGAAAAACACAATGAGCAGTTCTTC
abundance: NA; v_gene: TRBV18; d_gene: NA; j_gene: TRBJ2-3; CDR3aa: CASSPPLSGSTDTQYF; CDR3nt: TGTGCCAGCTCACCCCCGCTTAGCGGAAGCACAGATACGCAGTATTTT
abundance: NA; v_gene: TRBV11-2; d_gene: TRBD1; j_gene: TRBJ1-1; CDR3aa: CASSPRTGGVGTEAFF; CDR3nt: TGTGCCAGCAGCCCACGGACAGGGGGCGTTGGCACTGAAGCTTTCTTT
abundance: NA; v_gene: TRBV2; d_gene: NA; j_gene: TRBJ2-5; CDR3aa: CASSEKTGTQETQYF; CDR3nt: TGTGCCAGCAGTGAAAAAACAGGAACCCAAGAGACCCAGTACTTC
abundance: NA; v_gene: TRBV28; d_gene: NA; j_gene: TRBJ2-7; CDR3aa: CASSSIQVREISYEQYF; CDR3nt: TGTGCCAGCAGTTCAATCCAAGTCAGGGAGATCTCCTACGAGCAGTACTTC
abundance: NA; v_gene: TRBV19; d_gene: NA; j_gene: TRBJ2-2; CDR3aa: CASSLDGALDTGELFF; CDR3nt: TGTGCCAGTAGTCTCGACGGGGCGTTGGACACCGGGGAGCTGTTTTTT
abundance: NA; v_gene: TRBV5-1; d_gene: NA; j_gene: TRBJ2-7; CDR3aa: CASSLDGSYEQYF; CDR3nt: TGCGCCAGCAGCTTAGATGGCTCCTACGAGCAGTACTTC
abundance: NA; v_gene: TRBV5-4; d_gene: NA; j_gene: TRBJ2-3; CDR3aa: CASSLGGDLTDTQYF; CDR3nt: TGTGCCAGCAGCTTGGGCGGGGATCTAACAGATACGCAGTATTTT
abundance: NA; v_gene: TRBV18; d_gene: TRBD1; j_gene: TRBJ2-5; CDR3aa: CASSPDRVKETQYF; CDR3nt: TGTGCCAGCTCACCGGACAGGGTAAAAGAGACCCAGTACTTC
abundance: NA; v_gene: TRBV9; d_gene: TRBD2; j_gene: TRBJ2-7; CDR3aa: CASSVTSGSHYEQYF; CDR3nt: TGTGCCAGCAGCGTGACTAGCGGGAGTCACTACGAGCAGTACTTC
abundance: NA; v_gene: TRBV5-6; d_gene: TRBD1; j_gene: TRBJ1-4; CDR3aa: CASSFLGQNQGEKLFF; CDR3nt: TGTGCCAGCAGCTTTCTGGGACAGAATCAGGGGGAAAAACTGTTTTTT
abundance: once; v_gene: TRBV19; d_gene: NA; j_gene: TRBJ2-6; CDR3aa: CASSILGGAGVYSGANVLTF; CDR3nt: TGTGCCAGTAGTATATTGGGGGGCGCAGGAGTATACTCTGGGGCCAACGTCCTGACTTTC
abundance: NA; v_gene: TRBV18; d_gene: NA; j_gene: TRBJ1-1; CDR3aa: CASSLGQNTEAFF; CDR3nt: TGTGCCAGCTCACTCGGACAGAACACTGAAGCTTTCTTT
abundance: NA; v_gene: TRBV5-1; d_gene: TRBD2; j_gene: TRBJ2-5; CDR3aa: CASSPTSAVETQYF; CDR3nt: TGCGCCAGCAGCCCTACTAGCGCCGTCGAGACCCAGTACTTC
abundance: NA; v_gene: TRBV27; d_gene: TRBD2; j_gene: TRBJ2-7; CDR3aa: CASSLFRGRGYEQYF; CDR3nt: TGTGCCAGCAGTTTATTTCGCGGGAGAGGATACGAGCAGTACTTC
abundance: once; v_gene: TRBV5-1; d_gene: TRBD1; j_gene: TRBJ2-3; CDR3aa: CASSSHGQGLTDTQYF; CDR3nt: TGCGCCAGCAGCTCGCACGGACAGGGCTTGACAGATACGCAGTATTTT
abundance: NA; v_gene: TRBV7-7; d_gene: NA; j_gene: TRBJ2-2; CDR3aa: CASSPQRVSGELFF; CDR3nt: TGTGCTAGCAGCCCCCAACGTGTCTCCGGGGAGCTGTTTTTT
abundance: NA; v_gene: TRBV28; d_gene: TRBD2; j_gene: TRBJ2-3; CDR3aa: CASSKASGLAGVTDTQYF; CDR3nt: TGTGCCAGCAGTAAGGCTTCCGGGCTAGCGGGAGTCACAGATACGCAGTATTTT